The T cell receptor beta chain under discussion was sequenced for a study of blood T cell repertoires in COVID-19. Study in general: COVID-19 samples, acute and convalescent, were from the United States, Italy and Spain. PBMCs, B-cell-depleted T cells, or T cells provided the cDNA or gDNA that made up the material.

CDR3 size: 15 residues. The germline V gene encodes CDR1 SGHRS and CDR2 YFSETQ. The V and J ends lost 1 base and 5 bases respectively, with 15 bases between them. As handled by the study authors: Using reference gene primer amplification, nucleated cell counts were estimated. Data came from immunoSEQ multiplex PCR; TCRdb stores just in-frame clones and leaves some out. V and J calls and clone size are given by that table; D and trimming were obtained from the DNA. The sample lists 15,000 to 20,000 clones; more than 70% were seen once. This clone was observed a single time. The gene calls are TRBV5-1 and TRBJ1-1; tentative D call: TRBD1 (6 bases). This TCR derives from a human donor in a cohort sampled during active COVID-19. Specimen: peripheral blood. The CDR3 DNA sequence: TGCGCCAGCAGCTTGACAGGGCGAGGGTGGACTGAAGCTTTCTTT. Its translation: CASSLTGRGWTEAFF.